The 18 T cell receptor beta chains presented below share a single source sample, sequenced in a study of cytomegalovirus exposure and HLA in healthy donors. A multiplex PCR was run with 60 Vbeta primers and 13 Jbeta primers. Only in-frame clones appear in the TCRdb table, and some are missing; sequencing was by immunoSEQ multiplex PCR. The repertoire holds about 170,000 clones, with about 80% as singletons. Material for sequencing was PBMCs. Receptors were obtained from a female donor in good health and CMV-seronegative.

The rearrangement links TRBV19 to TRBJ1-5, with D unclear. Germline V gene sequence: CDR1 LNHDA, CDR2 SQIVND (reference sequence). V lost 6 bases to trimming and J lost 0 bases, with 6 bases between them. The CDR3 length is 13 residues. The CDR3 region has the DNA TGTGCCAGTAGGATCGGTAGCAATCAGCCCCAGCATTTT. Its protein is CASRIGSNQPQHF.

The chain recombines TRBV7-2 with TRBJ2-2; 10 positions match TRBD2. Germline V gene data show CDR1 as SGHTA and CDR2 as FQGNSA. The CDR3 consists of 16 residues. Trimming cost V 3 bases and J 6 bases; bases outside gene matches: 7. The CDR3 DNA reads as TGTGCCAGCAGCTTGTGGGTAGCGGGAGGCTCCGGGGAGCTGTTTTTT. Translated, it gives CASSLWVAGGSGELFF.

This chain uses TRBV6-5 with TRBJ1-5; D uncertain. Germline loops: CDR1 MNHEY, CDR2 SVGAGI. The CDR3 is made up of 14 amino acids. Trimming removed 0 bases at V and 11 bases at J, with 14 bases between. Written as DNA, the CDR3 is TGTGCCAGCAGTTACTCGATGGCAGACACTTCCCAGCATTTT. It is translated as CASSYSMADTSQHF.

V is TRBV18 and J is TRBJ1-6, with 8 bases aligning to TRBD1. Germline lookup yields CDR1 KGHSH and CDR2 LQKENI. CDR3 size: 16 residues. V lost 0 bases, J lost 2 bases, and 0 bases stayed unmatched. The CDR3 nucleotides are TGTGCCAGCTCACCACCACAGGGGGCCTATAATTCACCCCTCCACTTT. Translation: CASSPPQGAYNSPLHF.

The chain joins TRBV7-2 to TRBJ2-7, with a weak D call TRBD1 (6 bases). V dropped 0 bases and J dropped 2 bases, with 8 bases sitting between them. CDR1 is SGHTA, CDR2 FQGNSA, per germline. CDR3 length equals 14 residues. Written as DNA, the CDR3 is TGTGCCAGCAGCTTAGCCGGACAGACCTACGAGCAGTACTTC. It specifies CASSLAGQTYEQYF.

The chain combines TRBV9 with TRBJ2-5; TRBD1 is a possible D gene (5 bases). Germline CDR1 reads SGDLS; CDR2 reads YYNGEE. V was trimmed by 0 bases and J by 4 bases, leaving 10 bases between them. The CDR3 is 14 residues long. The DNA of the CDR3 is TGTGCCAGCAGCGTAGTTGGGGCAGGAGAGACCCAGTACTTC. This codes for CASSVVGAGETQYF.

The genes are TRBV9 and TRBJ2-5; 8 positions match TRBD2. With the DNA end fitting TRBJ2-7 better, the J assignment may be wrong. CDR1 and CDR2 (germline): SGDLS, YYNGEE. The CDR3 is made up of 16 amino acids. CDR3 sequence (DNA): TGTGCCAGCAGCGAAGACCTCGGGGGGGCGGTCTACGAGCAGTACTTC. This sequence encodes CASSEDLGGAVYEQYF.

This chain links TRBV19 with TRBJ2-5; 8 nucleotides agree with TRBD2. This CDR3 has 15 amino acids. Germline assignment: CDR1 LNHDA and CDR2 SQIVND (reference sequence). With 2 bases clipped from V and 1 base from J, the junction kept 3 bases outside the gene matches. The CDR3 reads CASSIITSGQETQYF. DNA of the CDR3: TGTGCCAGTAGTATAATAACTAGCGGCCAAGAGACCCAGTACTTC.

The rearrangement links TRBV18 to TRBJ1-6; a weak D match, TRBD1 (6 bases). The CDR3 sequence is 15 residues long. The germline V gene has CDR1 KGHSH and CDR2 LQKENI. Trimming stripped 6 bases from V and 6 bases from J, with 15 bases between. The CDR3: CASSGGQIANSPLHF. The CDR3 DNA reads TGTGCCAGCTCCGGAGGACAGATCGCTAATTCACCCCTCCACTTT. The full variable domain, rest sourced from reference TRBV18 and TRBJ1-6, is NAGVMQNPRHLVRRRGQEARLRCSPMKGHSHVYWYRQLPEEGLKFMVYLQKENIIDESGMPKERFSAEFPKEGPSILRIQQVVRGDSAAYFCASSGGQIANSPLHFGNGTRLTVT.

The chain employs TRBV6-1 and TRBJ2-4; TRBD1 might be the D (6 bases). CDR1 and CDR2 from the germline V gene are MNHNS and SASEGT. Trimming cost V 4 bases and J 0 bases, with 13 bases left between them. CDR3 length: 16 residues. CDR3 nucleotides: TGTGCCAGCAGTGCGACAGGCTCCATAGCCAAAAACATTCAGTACTTC. It yields the protein CASSATGSIAKNIQYF.

Concerning this clone: Other nucleotide sequences in the sample specify the same CDR3. This chain links TRBV18 with TRBJ1-5; a weak D match, TRBD1 (6 bases). Germline V gives CDR1 KGHSH, CDR2 LQKENI. Trimming shortened V by 4 bases and J by 5 bases, and 9 bases separated the two germline ends. The CDR3 extends over 13 amino acids. The CDR3 spells CASSLDSHQPQHF. The CDR3 DNA is TGTGCCAGCTCACTGGACAGCCATCAGCCCCAGCATTTT.

This clone was found a few times. Other nucleotide sequences in the sample specify the same CDR3. The rearrangement joins TRBV27 to TRBJ1-1; 10 bases match TRBD1. Germline CDR1 is MNHEY and CDR2 is SMNVEV (reference sequence). The CDR3 has 14 residues. V was pared by 6 bases and J by 5 bases, with 6 bases of the junction left unmatched. Here the CDR3 reads CASSLTGGGTEAFF. The CDR3 DNA reads as TGTGCCAGCAGCCTGACAGGGGGCGGAACTGAAGCTTTCTTT.

This chain connects TRBV9 to TRBJ2-7; TRBD1 matches 9 bases. V trimming: 1 base; J trimming: 4 bases; junction bases outside the gene matches: 3. This CDR3 region has 14 residues. Germline CDR1 is SGDLS and CDR2 is YYNGEE. Here the CDR3 DNA reads TGTGCCAGCAGCGTAACCGGGACAGGGTACGAGCAGTACTTC. This sequence encodes CASSVTGTGYEQYF.

This clone came up a few times. The rearrangement joins TRBV30 to TRBJ2-4, with D perhaps matching TRBD2 (6 bases). This CDR3 is built from 15 residues. Per germline, CDR1 GTSNPN and CDR2 SVGIG (reference sequence). V lost 0 bases and J lost 6, with 15 bases in between. CDR3 amino acids: CAWSVPGARRNIQYF. The CDR3 DNA sequence: TGTGCCTGGAGTGTACCGGGAGCTCGTAGAAACATTCAGTACTTC. The full variable domain, its missing parts supplied by reference TRBV30 and TRBJ2-4, is SQTIHQWPATLVQPVGSPLSLECTVEGTSNPNLYWYRQAAGRGLQLLFYSVGIGQISSEVPQNLSASRPQDRQFILSSKKLLLSDSGFYLCAWSVPGARRNIQYFGAGTRLSVL.

The chain uses TRBV5-1 and TRBJ2-7; 8 bases align to TRBD2. Unmatched junction bases numbered 4, after V lost 0 bases and J lost 2 bases. The CDR3 has 15 residues. CDR1 is SGHRS, CDR2 YFSETQ, per germline. The CDR3: CASSLGLAGAYEQYF. The CDR3 nucleotides are TGCGCCAGCAGCTTGGGGCTAGCGGGTGCCTACGAGCAGTACTTC.

This chain connects TRBV5-1 to TRBJ1-1; D uncertain. Germline CDR1 is SGHRS and CDR2 is YFSETQ. The length of the CDR3 is 15 residues. The ends were cut back, 0 bases at V and 0 bases at J, with 9 bases in the middle. CDR3 nucleotides: TGCGCCAGCAGCTTGGCCGCCAGGATGAACACTGAAGCTTTCTTT. It is translated as CASSLAARMNTEAFF.

The count of this clone is one. V is TRBV19 and J is TRBJ2-7; 10 bases fit TRBD2. J was trimmed by 0 bases and V by 4 bases; bases with no gene match: 6. CDR3 length equals 16 residues. CDR1 is LNHDA, CDR2 SQIVND, per germline (reference sequence). The CDR3 spells CASSTLAGGPSYEQYF. The CDR3 DNA is TGTGCCAGTAGTACCTTAGCGGGAGGCCCCTCCTACGAGCAGTACTTC.

The gene calls are TRBV7-9 and TRBJ1-3; 9 bases align to TRBD1. Trimming at V came to 5 bases and at J to 4 bases, leaving 6 bases not matched to a gene. This CDR3 has 15 amino acids. Germline CDR1 reads SEHNR; CDR2 reads FQNEAQ (reference sequence). The CDR3 here is CASSLRQGEGNTIYF. The DNA of the CDR3 is TGTGCCAGCAGCCTAAGACAGGGGGAAGGAAACACCATATATTTT.